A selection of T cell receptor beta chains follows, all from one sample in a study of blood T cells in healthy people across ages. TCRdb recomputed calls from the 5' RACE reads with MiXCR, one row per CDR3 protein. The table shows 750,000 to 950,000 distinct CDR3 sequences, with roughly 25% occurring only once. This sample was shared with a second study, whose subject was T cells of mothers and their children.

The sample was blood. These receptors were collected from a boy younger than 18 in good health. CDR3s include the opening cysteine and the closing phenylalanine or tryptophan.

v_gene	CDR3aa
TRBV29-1	CSVELLRQQETQYF
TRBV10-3	CAISESWGRNEQFF
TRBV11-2	CASSHTSGGPEDTQYF
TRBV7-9	CASSLSTGYYGYTF
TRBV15	CATSRYNAGGLETQYF
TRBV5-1	CVSESSGQSTDTQYF
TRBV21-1	CASSAGGGGERNEQYF
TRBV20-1	CSARGSTDTQYF
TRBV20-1	CSARDLGNANTGELFF
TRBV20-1	CSAGPTGTQYF
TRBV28	CASSTGGQLNTEAFF
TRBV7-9	CASSLNFGEAKNIQYF
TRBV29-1	CSAGTSVAYEQYF
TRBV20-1	CSARPQTGTNEKLFF
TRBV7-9	CASSLPRGAAGANYGYTF
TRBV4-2	CASSQDGKNTDTQYF
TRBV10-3	CAITRGSTDTQYF
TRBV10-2	CASSEEGRDTGELFF
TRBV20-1	CSARPGQGVLAKNIQYF
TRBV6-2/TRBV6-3	CASSPPGQGKGVYEQYF
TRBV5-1	CASSLSPDKQYF
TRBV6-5	CASSNPTSGAYNEQFF
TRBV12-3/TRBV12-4	CASSFSSGGELFF
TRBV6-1	CASSPTGGESTDTQYF
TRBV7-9	CASLGNTEAFF
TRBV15	CAIGRAPGQPQHF
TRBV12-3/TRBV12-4	CASSFGQLYGYTF
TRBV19	CASSIGASSGYRYGYTF
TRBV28	CASRASGPTYEQYF
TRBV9	CASSVDPVQETQYF
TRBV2	CASSPRRVGEKLFF
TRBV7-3	CASSASPTALTDTQYF
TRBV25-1	CASSAARTGGGDTQYF
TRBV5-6	CASSYTGNGETQYF
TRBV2	CASSEEGRHPDTQYF
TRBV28	CASSEDRAGANVLTF
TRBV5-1	CASSTSNYEQYF
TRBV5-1	CASSLAGSRNYGYTF
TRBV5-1	CASSSTSGRLNEKLFF
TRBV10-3	CAISEFQNNEKLFF
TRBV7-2	CASSPGQDHSGNTIYF
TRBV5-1	CAGSLAGGNYEQYF
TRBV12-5	CASGSRGGYTF
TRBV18	CASSPGTGASYEQYF